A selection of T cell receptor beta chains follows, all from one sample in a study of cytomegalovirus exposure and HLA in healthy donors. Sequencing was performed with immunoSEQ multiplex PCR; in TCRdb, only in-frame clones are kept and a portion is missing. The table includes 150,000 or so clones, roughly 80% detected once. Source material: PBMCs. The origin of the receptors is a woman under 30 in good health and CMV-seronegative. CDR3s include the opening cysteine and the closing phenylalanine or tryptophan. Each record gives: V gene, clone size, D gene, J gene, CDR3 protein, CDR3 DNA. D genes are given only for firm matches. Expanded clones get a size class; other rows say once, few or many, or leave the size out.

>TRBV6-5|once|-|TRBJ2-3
CASSYKQGGSDTQYF
TGTGCCAGCAGTTATAAGCAGGGAGGTTCAGATACGCAGTATTTT
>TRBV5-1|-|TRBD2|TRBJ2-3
CASSLEGTSGRATTDTQYF
TGCGCCAGCAGCTTGGAAGGTACTAGCGGGAGGGCCACGACAGATACGCAGTATTTT
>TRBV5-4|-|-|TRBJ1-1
CASSIAETEAFF
TGTGCCAGCAGCATAGCAGAGACTGAAGCTTTCTTT
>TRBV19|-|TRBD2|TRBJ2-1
CASSKGHVPGLAGGPGSYNEQFF
TGTGCCAGTAGTAAGGGGCATGTACCGGGACTAGCGGGAGGGCCGGGCTCCTACAATGAGCAGTTCTTC
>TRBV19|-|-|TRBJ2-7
CASSIWGQGLVEQYF
TGTGCCAGTAGTATATGGGGGCAGGGCTTGGTCGAGCAGTACTTC
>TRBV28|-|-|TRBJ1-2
CASSSTLYYGYTF
TGTGCCAGCAGTTCGACACTTTACTATGGCTACACCTTC
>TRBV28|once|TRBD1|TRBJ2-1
CASSLWDRLNEQFF
TGTGCCAGCAGTTTGTGGGACAGGTTGAATGAGCAGTTCTTC
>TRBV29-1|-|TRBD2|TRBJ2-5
CSAGTSGEETQYF
TGCAGCGCCGGGACTAGCGGGGAAGAGACCCAGTACTTC
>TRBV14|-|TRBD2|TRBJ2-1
CASSQDVLAFGNEQFF
TGTGCCAGCAGCCAAGATGTACTAGCGTTCGGCAATGAGCAGTTCTTC
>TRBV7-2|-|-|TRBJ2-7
CASSLFLTSYEQYF
TGTGCCAGCAGCTTATTTCTGACATCCTACGAGCAGTACTTC
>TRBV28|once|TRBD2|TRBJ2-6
CASTPGGFGANVLTF
TGTGCCAGCACCCCGGGAGGGTTCGGGGCCAACGTCCTGACTTTC
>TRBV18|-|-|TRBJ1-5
CASSLAGDQPQHF
TGTGCCAGCTCACTTGCAGGGGATCAGCCCCAGCATTTT
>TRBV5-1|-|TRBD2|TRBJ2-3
CASSLRELAPAGADTQYF
TGCGCCAGCAGCTTGCGGGAACTAGCGCCAGCGGGTGCAGATACGCAGTATTTT
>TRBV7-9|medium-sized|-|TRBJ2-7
CASSFGAYEYF
TGTGCCAGCAGCTTCGGAGCGTATGAGTACTTC
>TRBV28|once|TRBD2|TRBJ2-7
CASRTPAGGSEQYF
TGTGCCAGCAGGACCCCAGCGGGAGGTTCCGAGCAGTACTTC
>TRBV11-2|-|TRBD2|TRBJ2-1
CASSLFPPIGGGPDEQFF
TGTGCCAGCAGCTTGTTCCCGCCCATCGGGGGAGGGCCGGATGAGCAGTTCTTC
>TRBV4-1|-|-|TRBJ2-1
CASSQDKSTRQTYNEQFF
TGCGCCAGCAGCCAAGATAAGAGCACACGACAGACATACAATGAGCAGTTCTTC
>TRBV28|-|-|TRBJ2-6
CASSSQVRTGANVLTF
TGTGCCAGCAGTTCCCAGGTCCGTACAGGGGCCAACGTCCTGACTTTC
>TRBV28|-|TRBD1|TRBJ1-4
CASKEGQVREKLFF
TGTGCCAGCAAGGAGGGACAGGTCAGAGAAAAACTGTTTTTT
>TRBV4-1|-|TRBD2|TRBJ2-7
CASSQDALAGVLEGTYEQYF
TGCGCCAGCAGCCAAGACGCCCTAGCGGGAGTGCTCGAGGGTACCTACGAGCAGTACTTC
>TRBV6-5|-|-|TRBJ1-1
CASSYRTVVGGTEAFF
TGTGCCAGCAGTTACAGGACGGTGGTGGGGGGGACTGAAGCTTTCTTT
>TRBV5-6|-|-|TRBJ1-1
CASSLTGINTEAFF
TGTGCCAGCAGCCTAACAGGGATCAACACTGAAGCTTTCTTT
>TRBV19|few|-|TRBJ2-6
CASSRQLVSGANVLTF
TGTGCCAGTAGTAGACAGCTAGTCTCTGGGGCCAACGTCCTGACTTTC
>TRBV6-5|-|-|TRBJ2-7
CASSFFGGPYEQYF
TGTGCCAGCAGTTTTTTCGGCGGGCCCTACGAGCAGTACTTC
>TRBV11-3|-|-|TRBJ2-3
CASSRLDRALPDTQYF
TGTGCCAGCAGCCGACTAGACAGGGCTCTCCCAGATACGCAGTATTTT
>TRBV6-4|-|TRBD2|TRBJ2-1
CASSDSTSDHNEQFF
TGTGCCAGCAGTGACTCGACTAGCGACCACAATGAGCAGTTCTTC
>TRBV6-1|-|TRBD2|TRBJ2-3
CASSGLAGGGYTDTQYF
TGTGCCAGCAGTGGATTAGCGGGAGGGGGATACACAGATACGCAGTATTTT
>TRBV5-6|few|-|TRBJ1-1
CASSLRDYHTEAFF
TGTGCCAGCAGCCTCCGGGACTACCATACTGAAGCTTTCTTT
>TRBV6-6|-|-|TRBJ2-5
CASSSQRPTEGETQYF
TGTGCCAGCAGTTCTCAAAGACCCACGGAGGGAGAGACCCAGTACTTC
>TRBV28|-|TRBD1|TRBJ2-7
CASTEGGTGRYEQYF
TGTGCCAGCACGGAGGGGGGGACAGGGAGATACGAGCAGTACTTC
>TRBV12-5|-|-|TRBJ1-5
CASGLHTGSRFSNQPQHF
TGTGCTAGTGGTTTGCATACAGGATCCCGATTTAGCAATCAGCCCCAGCATTTT
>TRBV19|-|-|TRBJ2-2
CASSRGRTVNTGELFF
TGTGCCAGTAGTAGGGGCCGGACGGTGAACACCGGGGAGCTGTTTTTT
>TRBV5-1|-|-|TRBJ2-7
CASSPVGAGSWEQYF
TGCGCCAGCAGCCCCGTTGGGGCGGGGTCCTGGGAGCAGTACTTC
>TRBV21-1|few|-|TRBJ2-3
CASSNRAPRESTDTQYF
TGTGCCAGCAGCAATAGGGCCCCTAGGGAGTCCACAGATACGCAGTATTTT
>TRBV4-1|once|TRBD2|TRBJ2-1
CASRALADSYNEQFF
TGCGCCAGCAGGGCACTAGCGGACTCCTACAATGAGCAGTTCTTC
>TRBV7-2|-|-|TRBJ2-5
CASSFSVQETQYF
TGTGCCAGCAGCTTCTCCGTACAAGAGACCCAGTACTTC
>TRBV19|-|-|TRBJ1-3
CASSPGSGGNTIYF
TGTGCCAGTAGTCCGGGATCGGGGGGAAACACCATATATTTT
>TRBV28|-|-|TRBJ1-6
CASSSIQGINSPLHF
TGTGCCAGCAGTTCAATACAGGGAATAAATTCACCCCTCCACTTT
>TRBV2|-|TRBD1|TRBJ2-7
CASNRGQGYEQYF
TGTGCCAGCAATAGAGGACAGGGCTACGAGCAGTACTTC
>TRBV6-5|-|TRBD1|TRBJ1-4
CASRKVTGIGEKLFF
TGTGCCAGCAGGAAAGTGACAGGGATTGGTGAAAAACTGTTTTTT
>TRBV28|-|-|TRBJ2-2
CASSLNFVAGATGELFF
TGTGCCAGCAGTTTAAACTTCGTGGCAGGGGCCACCGGGGAGCTGTTTTTT
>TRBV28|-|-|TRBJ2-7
CASRVQGPTYEQYF
TGTGCCAGCAGAGTGCAGGGCCCTACCTACGAGCAGTACTTC
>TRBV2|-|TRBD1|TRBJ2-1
CASSAHRGLGDEQFF
TGTGCCAGCAGTGCCCACAGGGGCCTGGGGGATGAGCAGTTCTTC
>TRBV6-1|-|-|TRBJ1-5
CASSEVLNQPQHF
TGTGCCAGCAGTGAAGTTCTTAATCAGCCCCAGCATTTT
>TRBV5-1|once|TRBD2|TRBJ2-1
CASSLRAGGLNEQFF
TGCGCCAGCAGCCTTCGAGCGGGAGGGTTAAATGAGCAGTTCTTC
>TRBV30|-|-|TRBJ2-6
CAWRAMRISGANVLTF
TGTGCCTGGAGGGCCATGAGGATATCTGGGGCCAACGTCCTGACTTTC
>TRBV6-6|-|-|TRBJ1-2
CASSYSRSERGYTF
TGTGCCAGCAGTTACTCGAGGTCTGAGAGGGGCTACACCTTC
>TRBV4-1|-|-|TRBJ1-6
CASSQDLEGLSSYNSPLHF
TGCGCCAGCAGCCAAGATTTGGAGGGACTGAGCTCCTATAATTCACCCCTCCACTTT
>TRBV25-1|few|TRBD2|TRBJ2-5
CASNRGLAGQETQYF
TGTGCCAGCAATCGGGGACTAGCGGGGCAAGAGACCCAGTACTTC
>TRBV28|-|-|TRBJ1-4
CASSLITGRNEKLFF
TGTGCCAGCAGTTTAATCACAGGCCGTAATGAAAAACTGTTTTTT
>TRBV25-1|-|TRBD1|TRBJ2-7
CASSAPGQGAGEQYF
TGTGCCAGCAGTGCCCCGGGACAGGGGGCAGGCGAGCAGTACTTC
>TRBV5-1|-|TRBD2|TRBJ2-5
CASSLVASGRQETQYF
TGCGCCAGCAGCTTGGTTGCTAGCGGGAGACAAGAGACCCAGTACTTC
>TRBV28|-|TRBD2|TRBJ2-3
CASSLDTSGQITDTQYF
TGTGCCAGCAGTTTGGACACTAGCGGGCAGATCACAGATACGCAGTATTTT